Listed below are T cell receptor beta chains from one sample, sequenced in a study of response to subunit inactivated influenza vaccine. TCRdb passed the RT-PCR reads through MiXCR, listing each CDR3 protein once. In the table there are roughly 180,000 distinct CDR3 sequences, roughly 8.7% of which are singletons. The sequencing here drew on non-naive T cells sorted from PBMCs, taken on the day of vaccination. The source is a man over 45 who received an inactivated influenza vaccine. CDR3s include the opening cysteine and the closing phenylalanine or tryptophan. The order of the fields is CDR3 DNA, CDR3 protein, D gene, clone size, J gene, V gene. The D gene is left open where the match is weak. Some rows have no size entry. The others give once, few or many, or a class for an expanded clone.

TGCGCCAGCAGCCAAAGGCGCGATGGTGGGGCCAACGTCCTGACTTTC | CASSQRRDGGANVLTF | . | . | TRBJ2-6 | TRBV4-3
TGTGCCAGCAGCTTAGGATCCAGCGGGAGGCCCCGAAGCACAGATACGCAGTATTTT | CASSLGSSGRPRSTDTQYF | TRBD2 | many | TRBJ2-3 | TRBV11-1
TGTGCCAGCAGCCCACCCGGGACAGGGCAGAGGGGTGAGCAGTACTTC | CASSPPGTGQRGEQYF | TRBD1 | . | TRBJ2-7 | TRBV7-9
TGTGCCAGCGGCAGGGAGTTTGGTAGCAATCAGCCCCAGCATTTT | CASGREFGSNQPQHF | . | few | TRBJ1-5 | TRBV6-1
TGTGCCAGCAGCTTAGGCCCCGCGACTAGGGGGGGTTACGAGCAGTACTTC | CASSLGPATRGGYEQYF | . | many | TRBJ2-7 | TRBV7-2
TGTGCCATCAGTGGACAGCGAAACACTGAAGCTTTCTTT | CAISGQRNTEAFF | . | many | TRBJ1-1 | TRBV10-3
TGTGCCAGCAGTCCGCTTAGGCACAATGAGCAGTTCTTC | CASSPLRHNEQFF | . | . | TRBJ2-1 | TRBV27
TGTGCCAGCAGCCAAGGCCCCAGAGGGGGACAGGGTCATAATTCACCCCTCCACTTT | CASSQGPRGGQGHNSPLHF | TRBD1 | . | TRBJ1-6 | TRBV4-2
TGTGCCTGGACGGGACAGGTGAACACTGAAGCTTTCTTT | CAWTGQVNTEAFF | TRBD1 | few | TRBJ1-1 | TRBV30
TGTGCCAGCAGCAGGGGACAGGAATATGGCTACACCTTC | CASSRGQEYGYTF | TRBD1 | few | TRBJ1-2 | TRBV4-2
TGCAGTGCTAGAGATCGTTTAACGGTCGGAGGAGCCAAAAACATTCAGTACTTC | CSARDRLTVGGAKNIQYF | . | many | TRBJ2-4 | TRBV20-1
TGTGCCAGCAGCAAAGGGGGGACCCAGTACTTC | CASSKGGTQYF | . | . | TRBJ2-5 | TRBV11-2
TGTGCCAGCAGCCAAGCGGCGAGGGGGGACACTGAAGCTTTCTTT | CASSQAARGDTEAFF | . | . | TRBJ1-1 | TRBV3-1
TGCAGCGTTCTGGACAGGAGGAAGAATGAGCAGTTCTTC | CSVLDRRKNEQFF | TRBD1 | many | TRBJ2-1 | TRBV29-1
TGCGCCAGCAGCCAAGGTGGCGGGAGAGACAATGAGCAGTTCTTC | CASSQGGGRDNEQFF | TRBD2 | . | TRBJ2-1 | TRBV4-3
TGTGCCAGCAGCGCACGTCGTACAGATACGCAGTATTTT | CASSARRTDTQYF | . | many | TRBJ2-3 | TRBV7-8
TGTGCCAGCAGCTTATACGGGACAGGGGGCGACGAGCAGTACTTC | CASSLYGTGGDEQYF | TRBD1 | . | TRBJ2-7 | TRBV7-8
TGTGCCAGCAGTTTAGAGAGTCGCAGGGCCTCCGCCGGGGAGCTGTTTTTT | CASSLESRRASAGELFF | . | few | TRBJ2-2 | TRBV12-3/TRBV12-4
TGCAGCGGGATTGGCGCGGGGAGCACTGAAGCTTTCTTT | CSGIGAGSTEAFF | . | . | TRBJ1-1 | TRBV29-1
TGCAGTGCCCAGCCAGGCTTCTATAACAATGAGCAGTTCTTC | CSAQPGFYNNEQFF | . | . | TRBJ2-1 | TRBV20-1